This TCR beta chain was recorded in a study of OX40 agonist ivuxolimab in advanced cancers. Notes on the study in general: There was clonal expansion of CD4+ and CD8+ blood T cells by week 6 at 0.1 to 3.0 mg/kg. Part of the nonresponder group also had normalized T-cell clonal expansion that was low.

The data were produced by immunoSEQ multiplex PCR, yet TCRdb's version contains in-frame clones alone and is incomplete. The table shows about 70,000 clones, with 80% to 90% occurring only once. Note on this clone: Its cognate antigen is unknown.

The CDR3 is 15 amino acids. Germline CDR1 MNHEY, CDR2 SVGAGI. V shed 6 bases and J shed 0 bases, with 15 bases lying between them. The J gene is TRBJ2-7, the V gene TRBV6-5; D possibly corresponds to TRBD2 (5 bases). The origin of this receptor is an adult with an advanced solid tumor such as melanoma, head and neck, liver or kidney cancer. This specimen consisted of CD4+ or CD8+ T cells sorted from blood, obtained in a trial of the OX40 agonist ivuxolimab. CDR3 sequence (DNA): TGTGCCAGCAGCCGAAGACTGGGGAGCTCCTACGAGCAGTACTTC. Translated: CASSRRLGSSYEQYF.